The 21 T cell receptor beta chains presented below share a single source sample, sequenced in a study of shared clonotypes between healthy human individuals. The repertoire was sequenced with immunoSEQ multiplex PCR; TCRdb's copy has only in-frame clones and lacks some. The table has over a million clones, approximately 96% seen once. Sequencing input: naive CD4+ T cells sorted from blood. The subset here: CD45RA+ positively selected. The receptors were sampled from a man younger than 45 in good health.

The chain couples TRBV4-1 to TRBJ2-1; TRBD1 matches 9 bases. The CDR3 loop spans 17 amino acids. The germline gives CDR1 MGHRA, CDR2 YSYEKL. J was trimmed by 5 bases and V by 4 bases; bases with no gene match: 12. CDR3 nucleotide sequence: TGCGCCAGCAGCCTCTATAGGGCCGGGACAGGGAACAATGAGCAGTTCTTC. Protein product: CASSLYRAGTGNNEQFF.

CDR3 protein: CASSLGTGRDTQYF. CDR3 coding DNA: TGTGCCAGTAGTCTCGGGACTGGCAGGGATACGCAGTATTTT. V and J are TRBV19 and TRBJ2-3, with D perhaps TRBD2 (6 bases). V dropped 5 bases and J dropped 6 bases, with 15 bases sitting between them. This CDR3 is built from 14 residues. From germline, CDR1 is LNHDA and CDR2 SQIVND (reference sequence).

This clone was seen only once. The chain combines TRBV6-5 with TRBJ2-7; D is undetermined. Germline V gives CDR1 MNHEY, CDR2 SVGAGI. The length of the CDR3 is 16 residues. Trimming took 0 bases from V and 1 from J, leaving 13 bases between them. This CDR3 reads CASSYSIARRSYEQYF. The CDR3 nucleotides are TGTGCCAGCAGTTACTCGATAGCCAGAAGATCCTACGAGCAGTACTTC.

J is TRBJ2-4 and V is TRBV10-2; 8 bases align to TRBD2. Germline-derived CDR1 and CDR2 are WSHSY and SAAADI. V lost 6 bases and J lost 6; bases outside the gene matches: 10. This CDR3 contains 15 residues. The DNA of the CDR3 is TGCGCCAGCAGGCCCCCGGGACTAGTGGGAAACATTCAGTACTTC. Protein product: CASRPPGLVGNIQYF.

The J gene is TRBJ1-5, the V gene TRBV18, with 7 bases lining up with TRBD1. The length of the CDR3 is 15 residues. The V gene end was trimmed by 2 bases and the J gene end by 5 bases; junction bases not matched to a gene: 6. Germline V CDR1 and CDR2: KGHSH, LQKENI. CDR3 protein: CASSPWQGVDQPQHF. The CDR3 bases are TGTGCCAGCTCACCATGGCAGGGGGTTGATCAGCCCCAGCATTTT. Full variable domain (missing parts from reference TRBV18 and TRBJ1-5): NAGVMQNPRHLVRRRGQEARLRCSPMKGHSHVYWYRQLPEEGLKFMVYLQKENIIDESGMPKERFSAEFPKEGPSILRIQQVVRGDSAAYFCASSPWQGVDQPQHFGDGTRLSIL.

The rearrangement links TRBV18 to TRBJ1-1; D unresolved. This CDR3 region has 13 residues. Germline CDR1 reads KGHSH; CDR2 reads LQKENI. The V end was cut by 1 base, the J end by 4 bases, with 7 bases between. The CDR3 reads CASSPLGITEAFF. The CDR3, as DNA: TGTGCCAGCTCACCACTAGGGATCACTGAAGCTTTCTTT.

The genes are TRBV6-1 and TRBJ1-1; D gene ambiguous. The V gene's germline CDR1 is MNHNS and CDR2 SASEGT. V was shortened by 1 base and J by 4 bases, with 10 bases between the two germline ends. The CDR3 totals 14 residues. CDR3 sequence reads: CASSEVGAATEAFF. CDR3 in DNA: TGTGCCAGCAGTGAAGTAGGAGCGGCCACTGAAGCTTTCTTT.

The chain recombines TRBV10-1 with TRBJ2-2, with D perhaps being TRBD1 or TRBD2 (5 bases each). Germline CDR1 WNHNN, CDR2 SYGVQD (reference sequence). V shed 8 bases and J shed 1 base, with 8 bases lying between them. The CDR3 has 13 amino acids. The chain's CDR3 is CASGDGNTGELFF. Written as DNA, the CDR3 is TGCGCCAGCGGGGACGGGAACACCGGGGAGCTGTTTTTT.

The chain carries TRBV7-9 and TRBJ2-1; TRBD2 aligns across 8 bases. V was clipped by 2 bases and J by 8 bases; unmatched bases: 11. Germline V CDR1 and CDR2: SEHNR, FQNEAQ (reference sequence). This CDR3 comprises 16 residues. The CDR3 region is CASSLSARLANDEQFF. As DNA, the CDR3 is TGTGCCAGCAGCTTATCAGCGCGACTAGCGAACGATGAGCAGTTCTTC.

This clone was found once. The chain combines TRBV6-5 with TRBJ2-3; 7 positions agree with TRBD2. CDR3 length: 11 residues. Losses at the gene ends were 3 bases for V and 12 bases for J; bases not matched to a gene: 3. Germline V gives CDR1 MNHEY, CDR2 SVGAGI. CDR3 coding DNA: TGTGCCAGCAGTTATGGCGGGAGCCAGTATTTT. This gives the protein CASSYGGSQYF.

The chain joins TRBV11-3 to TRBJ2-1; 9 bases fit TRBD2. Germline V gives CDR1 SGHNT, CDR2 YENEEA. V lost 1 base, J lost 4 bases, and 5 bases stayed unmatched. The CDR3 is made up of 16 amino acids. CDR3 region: CASSLGSSGIYNEQFF. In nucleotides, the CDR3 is TGTGCCAGCAGCTTAGGTTCTAGCGGGATTTACAATGAGCAGTTCTTC.

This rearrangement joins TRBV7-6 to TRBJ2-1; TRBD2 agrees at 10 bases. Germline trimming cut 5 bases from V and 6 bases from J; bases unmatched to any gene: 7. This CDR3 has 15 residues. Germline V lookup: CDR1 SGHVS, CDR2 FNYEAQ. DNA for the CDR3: TGTGCCAGCAGCCTTACGAGGACTAGCGGCAATGAGCAGTTCTTC. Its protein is CASSLTRTSGNEQFF.

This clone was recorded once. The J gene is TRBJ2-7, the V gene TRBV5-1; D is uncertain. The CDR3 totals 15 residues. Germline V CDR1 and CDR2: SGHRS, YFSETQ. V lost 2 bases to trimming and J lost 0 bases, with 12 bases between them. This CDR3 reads CASSLNTLRSYEQYF. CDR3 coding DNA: TGCGCCAGCAGCTTAAACACACTCCGCTCCTACGAGCAGTACTTC.

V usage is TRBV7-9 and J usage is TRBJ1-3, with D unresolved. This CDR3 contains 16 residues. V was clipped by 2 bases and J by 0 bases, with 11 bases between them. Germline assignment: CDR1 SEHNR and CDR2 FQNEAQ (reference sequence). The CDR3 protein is CASSLMGSFSGNTIYF. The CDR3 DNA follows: TGTGCCAGCAGCTTAATGGGGTCCTTCTCTGGAAACACCATATATTTT.

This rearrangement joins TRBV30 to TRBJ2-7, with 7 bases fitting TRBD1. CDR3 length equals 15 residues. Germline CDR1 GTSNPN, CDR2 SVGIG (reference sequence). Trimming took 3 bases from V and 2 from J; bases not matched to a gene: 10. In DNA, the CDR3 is TGTGCCTGGAGAGCGACAGGGATAGGGGCCTACGAGCAGTACTTC. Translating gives CAWRATGIGAYEQYF. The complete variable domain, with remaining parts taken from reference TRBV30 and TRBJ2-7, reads SQTIHQWPATLVQPVGSPLSLECTVEGTSNPNLYWYRQAAGRGLQLLFYSVGIGQISSEVPQNLSASRPQDRQFILSSKKLLLSDSGFYLCAWRATGIGAYEQYFGPGTRLTVT.

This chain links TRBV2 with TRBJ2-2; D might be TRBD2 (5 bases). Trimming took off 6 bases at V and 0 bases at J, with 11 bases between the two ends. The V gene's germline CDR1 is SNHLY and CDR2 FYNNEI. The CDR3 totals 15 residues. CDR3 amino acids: CASRRRHPNTGELFF. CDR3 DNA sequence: TGTGCCAGCAGGAGGAGGCATCCGAACACCGGGGAGCTGTTTTTT. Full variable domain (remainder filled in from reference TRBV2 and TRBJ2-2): EPEVTQTPSHQVTQMGQEVILRCVPISNHLYFYWYRQILGQKVEFLVSFYNNEISEKSEIFDDQFSVERPDGSNFTLKIRSTKLEDSAMYFCASRRRHPNTGELFFGEGSRLTVL.

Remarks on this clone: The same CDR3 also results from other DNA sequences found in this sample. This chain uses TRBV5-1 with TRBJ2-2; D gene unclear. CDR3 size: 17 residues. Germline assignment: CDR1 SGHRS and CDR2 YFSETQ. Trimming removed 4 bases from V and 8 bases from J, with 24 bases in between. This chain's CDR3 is CASSPRSIDTRAGELFF. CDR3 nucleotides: TGCGCCAGCAGCCCCCGGTCGATAGACACAAGAGCGGGGGAGCTGTTTTTT.

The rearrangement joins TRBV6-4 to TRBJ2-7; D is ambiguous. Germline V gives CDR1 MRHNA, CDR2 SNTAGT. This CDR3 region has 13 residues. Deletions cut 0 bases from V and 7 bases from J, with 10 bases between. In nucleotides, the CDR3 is TGTGCCAGCAGTGACTCGGAGCCGTTAGAGCAGTACTTC. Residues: CASSDSEPLEQYF.

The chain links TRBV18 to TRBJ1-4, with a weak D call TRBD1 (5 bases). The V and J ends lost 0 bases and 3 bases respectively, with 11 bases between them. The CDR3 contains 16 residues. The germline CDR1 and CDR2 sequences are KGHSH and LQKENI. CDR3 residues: CASSPPGRGSNEKLFF. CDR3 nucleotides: TGTGCCAGCTCACCACCGGGGAGGGGATCTAATGAAAAACTGTTTTTT.

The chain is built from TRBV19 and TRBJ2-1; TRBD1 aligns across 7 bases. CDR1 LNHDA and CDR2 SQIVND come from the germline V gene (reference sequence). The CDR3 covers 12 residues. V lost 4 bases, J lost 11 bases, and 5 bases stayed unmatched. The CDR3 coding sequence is TGTGCCAGTAGTACGCCGACAGGGCAGCAGTTCTTC. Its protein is CASSTPTGQQFF.

The CDR3 DNA follows: TGTGCCAGCAGAAGACAGGCAGGGGAAAAACTGTTTTTT. It encodes CASRRQAGEKLFF. The chain recombines TRBV6-5 with TRBJ1-4; tentatively, D is TRBD1 (6 bases). V gave up 6 bases and J gave up 8 bases, with 13 bases separating them. The CDR3 is 13 residues long. CDR1 MNHEY and CDR2 SVGAGI come from the germline V gene.